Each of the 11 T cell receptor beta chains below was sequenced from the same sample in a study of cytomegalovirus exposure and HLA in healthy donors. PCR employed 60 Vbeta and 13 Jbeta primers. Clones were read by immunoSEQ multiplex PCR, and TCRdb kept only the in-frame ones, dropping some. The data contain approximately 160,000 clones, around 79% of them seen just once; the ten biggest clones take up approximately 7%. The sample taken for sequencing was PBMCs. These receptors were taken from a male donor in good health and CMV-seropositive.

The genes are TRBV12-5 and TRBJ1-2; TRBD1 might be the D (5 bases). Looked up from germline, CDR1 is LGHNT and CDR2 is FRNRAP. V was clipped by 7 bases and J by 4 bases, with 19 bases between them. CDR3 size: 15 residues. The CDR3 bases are TGTGCTAGTGCCTCACCCGGGGGGTTCTCCTATGGCTACACCTTC. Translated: CASASPGGFSYGYTF.

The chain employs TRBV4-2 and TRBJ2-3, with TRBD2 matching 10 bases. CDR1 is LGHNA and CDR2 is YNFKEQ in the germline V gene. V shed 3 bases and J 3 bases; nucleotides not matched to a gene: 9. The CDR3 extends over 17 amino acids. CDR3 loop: CASSHILAGAITDTQYF. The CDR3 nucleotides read TGTGCCAGCAGCCACATTCTAGCGGGGGCAATTACAGATACGCAGTATTTT.

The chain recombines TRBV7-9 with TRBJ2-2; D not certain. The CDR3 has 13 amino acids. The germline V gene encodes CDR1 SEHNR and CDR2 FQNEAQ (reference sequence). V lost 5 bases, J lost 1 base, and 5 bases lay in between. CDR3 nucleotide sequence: TGTGCCAGCAGCGTCCAGAACACCGGGGAGCTGTTTTTT. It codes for CASSVQNTGELFF.

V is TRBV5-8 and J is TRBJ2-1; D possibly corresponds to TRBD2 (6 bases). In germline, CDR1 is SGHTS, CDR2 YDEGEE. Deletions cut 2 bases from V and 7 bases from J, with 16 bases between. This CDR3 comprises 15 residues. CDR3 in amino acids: CASSLLSGGLNEQFF. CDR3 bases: TGTGCCAGCAGCTTACTTAGCGGTGGGCTGAATGAGCAGTTCTTC.

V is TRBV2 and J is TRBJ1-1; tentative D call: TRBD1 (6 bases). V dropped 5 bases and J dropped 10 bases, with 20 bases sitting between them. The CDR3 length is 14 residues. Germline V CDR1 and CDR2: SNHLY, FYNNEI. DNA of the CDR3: TGTGCCAGCAGTCCGAGGGACACTCCGAAGGGAGCTTTCTTT. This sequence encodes CASSPRDTPKGAFF.

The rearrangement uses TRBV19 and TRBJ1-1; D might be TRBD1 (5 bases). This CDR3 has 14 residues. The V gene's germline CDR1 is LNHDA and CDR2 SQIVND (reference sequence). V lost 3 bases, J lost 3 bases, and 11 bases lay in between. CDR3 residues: CASSIVRADTEAFF. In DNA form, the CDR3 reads TGTGCCAGTAGTATCGTCAGGGCAGACACTGAAGCTTTCTTT.

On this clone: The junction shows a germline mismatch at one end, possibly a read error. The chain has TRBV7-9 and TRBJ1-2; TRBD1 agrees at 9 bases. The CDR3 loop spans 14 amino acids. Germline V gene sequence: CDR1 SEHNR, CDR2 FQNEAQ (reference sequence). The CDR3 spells CSSSQGQGYYGYTF. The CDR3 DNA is TGTTCCAGCAGCCAGGGACAGGGTTACTATGGCTACACCTTC.

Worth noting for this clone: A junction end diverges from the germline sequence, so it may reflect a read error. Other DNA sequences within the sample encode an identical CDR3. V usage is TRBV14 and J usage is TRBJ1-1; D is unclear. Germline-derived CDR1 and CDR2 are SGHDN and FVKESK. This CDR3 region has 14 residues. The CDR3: CASNLGPPNSEAFF. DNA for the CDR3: TGCGCCAGCAACCTGGGCCCCCCGAACTCTGAAGCTTTCTTT.

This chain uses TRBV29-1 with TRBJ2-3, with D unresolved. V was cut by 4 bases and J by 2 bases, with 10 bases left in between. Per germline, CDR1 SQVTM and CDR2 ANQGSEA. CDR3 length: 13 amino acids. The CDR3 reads CSVVPVFTDTQYF. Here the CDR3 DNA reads TGCAGCGTTGTTCCAGTTTTCACAGATACGCAGTATTTT.

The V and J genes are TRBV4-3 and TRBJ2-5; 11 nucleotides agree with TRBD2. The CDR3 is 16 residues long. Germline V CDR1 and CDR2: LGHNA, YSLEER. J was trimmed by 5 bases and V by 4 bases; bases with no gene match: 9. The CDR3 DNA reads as TGCGCCAGCAGCCTAAGGATAGCGGGGGGGCCTGAGACCCAGTACTTC. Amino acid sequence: CASSLRIAGGPETQYF.

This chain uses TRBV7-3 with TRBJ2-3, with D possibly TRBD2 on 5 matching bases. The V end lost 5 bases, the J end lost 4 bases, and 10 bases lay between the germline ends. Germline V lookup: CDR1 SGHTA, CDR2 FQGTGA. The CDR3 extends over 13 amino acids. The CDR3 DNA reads TGTGCCAGCAGCCTAAAAGCGGCAGATACGCAGTATTTT. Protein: CASSLKAADTQYF.